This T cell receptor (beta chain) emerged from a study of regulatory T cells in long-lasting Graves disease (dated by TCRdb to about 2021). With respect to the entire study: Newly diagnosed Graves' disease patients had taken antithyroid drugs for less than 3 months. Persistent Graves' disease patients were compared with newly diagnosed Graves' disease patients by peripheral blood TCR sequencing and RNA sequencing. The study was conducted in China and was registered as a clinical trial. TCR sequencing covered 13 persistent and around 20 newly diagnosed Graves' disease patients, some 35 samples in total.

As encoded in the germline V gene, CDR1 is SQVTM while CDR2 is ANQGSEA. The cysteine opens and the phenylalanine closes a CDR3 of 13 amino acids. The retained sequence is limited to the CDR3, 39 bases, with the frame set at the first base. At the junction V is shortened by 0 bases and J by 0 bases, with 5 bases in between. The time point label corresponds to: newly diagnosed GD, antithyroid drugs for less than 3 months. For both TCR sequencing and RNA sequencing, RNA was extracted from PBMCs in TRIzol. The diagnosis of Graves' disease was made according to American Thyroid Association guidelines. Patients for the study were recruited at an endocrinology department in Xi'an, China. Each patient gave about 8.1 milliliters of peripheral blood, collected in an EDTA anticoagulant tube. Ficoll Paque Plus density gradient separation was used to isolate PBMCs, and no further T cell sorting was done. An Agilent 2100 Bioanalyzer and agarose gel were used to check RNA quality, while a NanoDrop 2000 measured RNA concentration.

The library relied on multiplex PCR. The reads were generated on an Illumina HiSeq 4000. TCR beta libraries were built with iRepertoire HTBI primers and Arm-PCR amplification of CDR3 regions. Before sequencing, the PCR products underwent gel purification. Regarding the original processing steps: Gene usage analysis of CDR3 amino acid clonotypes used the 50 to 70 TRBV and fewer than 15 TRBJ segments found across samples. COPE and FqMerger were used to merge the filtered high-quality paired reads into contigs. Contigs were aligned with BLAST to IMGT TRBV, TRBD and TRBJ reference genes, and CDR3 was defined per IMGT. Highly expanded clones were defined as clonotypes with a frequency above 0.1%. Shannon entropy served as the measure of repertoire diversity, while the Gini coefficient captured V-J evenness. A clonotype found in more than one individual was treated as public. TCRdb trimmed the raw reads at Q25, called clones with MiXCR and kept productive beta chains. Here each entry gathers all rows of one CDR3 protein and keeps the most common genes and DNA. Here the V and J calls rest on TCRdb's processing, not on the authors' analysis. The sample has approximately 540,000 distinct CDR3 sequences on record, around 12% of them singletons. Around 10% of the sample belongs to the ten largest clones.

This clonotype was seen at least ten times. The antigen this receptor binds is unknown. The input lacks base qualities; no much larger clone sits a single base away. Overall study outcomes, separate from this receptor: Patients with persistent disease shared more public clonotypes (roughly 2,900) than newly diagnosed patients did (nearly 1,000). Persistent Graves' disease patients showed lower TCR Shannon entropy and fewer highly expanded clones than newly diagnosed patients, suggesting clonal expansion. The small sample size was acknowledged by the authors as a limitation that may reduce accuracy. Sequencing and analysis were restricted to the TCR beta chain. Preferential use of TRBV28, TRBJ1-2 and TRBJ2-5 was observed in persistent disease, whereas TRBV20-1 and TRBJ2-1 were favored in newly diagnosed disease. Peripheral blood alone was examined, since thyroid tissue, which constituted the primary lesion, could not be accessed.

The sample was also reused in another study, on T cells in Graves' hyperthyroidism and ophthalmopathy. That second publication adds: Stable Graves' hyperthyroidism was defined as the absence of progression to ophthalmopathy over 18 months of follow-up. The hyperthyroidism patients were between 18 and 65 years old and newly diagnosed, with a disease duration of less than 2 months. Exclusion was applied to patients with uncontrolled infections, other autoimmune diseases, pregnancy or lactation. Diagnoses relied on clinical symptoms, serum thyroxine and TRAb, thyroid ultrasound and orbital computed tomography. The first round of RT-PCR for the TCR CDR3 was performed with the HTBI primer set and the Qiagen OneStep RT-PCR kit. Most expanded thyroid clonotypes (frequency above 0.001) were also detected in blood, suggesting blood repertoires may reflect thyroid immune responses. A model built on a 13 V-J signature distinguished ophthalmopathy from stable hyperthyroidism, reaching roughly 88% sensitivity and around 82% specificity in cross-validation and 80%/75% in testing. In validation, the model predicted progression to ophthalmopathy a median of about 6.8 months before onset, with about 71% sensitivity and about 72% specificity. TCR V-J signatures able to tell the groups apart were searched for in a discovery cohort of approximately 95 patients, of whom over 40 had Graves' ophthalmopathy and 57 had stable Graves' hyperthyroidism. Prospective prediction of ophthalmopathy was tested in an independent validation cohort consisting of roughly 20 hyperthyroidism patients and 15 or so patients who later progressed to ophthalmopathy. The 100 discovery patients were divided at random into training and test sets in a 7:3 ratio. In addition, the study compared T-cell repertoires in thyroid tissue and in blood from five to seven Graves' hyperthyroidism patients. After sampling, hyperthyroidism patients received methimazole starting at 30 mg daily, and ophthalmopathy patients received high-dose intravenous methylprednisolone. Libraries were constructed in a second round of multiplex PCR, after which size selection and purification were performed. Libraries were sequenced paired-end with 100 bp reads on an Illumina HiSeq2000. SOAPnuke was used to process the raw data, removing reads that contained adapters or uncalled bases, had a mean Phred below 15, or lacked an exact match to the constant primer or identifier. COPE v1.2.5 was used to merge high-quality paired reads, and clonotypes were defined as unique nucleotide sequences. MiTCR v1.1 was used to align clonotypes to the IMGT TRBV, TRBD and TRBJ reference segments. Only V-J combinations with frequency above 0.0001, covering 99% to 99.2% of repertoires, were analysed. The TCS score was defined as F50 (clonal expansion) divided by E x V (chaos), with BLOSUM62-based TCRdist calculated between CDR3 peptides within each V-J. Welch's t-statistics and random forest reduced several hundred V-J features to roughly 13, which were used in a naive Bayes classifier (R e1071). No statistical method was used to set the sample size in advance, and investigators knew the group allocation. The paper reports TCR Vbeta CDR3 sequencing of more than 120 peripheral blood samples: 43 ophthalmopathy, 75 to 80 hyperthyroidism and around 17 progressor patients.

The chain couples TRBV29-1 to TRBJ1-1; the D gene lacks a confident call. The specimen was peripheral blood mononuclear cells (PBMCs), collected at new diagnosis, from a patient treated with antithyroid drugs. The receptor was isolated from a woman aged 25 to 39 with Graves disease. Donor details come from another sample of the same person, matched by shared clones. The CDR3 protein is CSVEDGLNTEAFF. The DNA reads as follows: TGCAGCGTTGAAGACGGACTGAACACTGAAGCTTTCTTT.